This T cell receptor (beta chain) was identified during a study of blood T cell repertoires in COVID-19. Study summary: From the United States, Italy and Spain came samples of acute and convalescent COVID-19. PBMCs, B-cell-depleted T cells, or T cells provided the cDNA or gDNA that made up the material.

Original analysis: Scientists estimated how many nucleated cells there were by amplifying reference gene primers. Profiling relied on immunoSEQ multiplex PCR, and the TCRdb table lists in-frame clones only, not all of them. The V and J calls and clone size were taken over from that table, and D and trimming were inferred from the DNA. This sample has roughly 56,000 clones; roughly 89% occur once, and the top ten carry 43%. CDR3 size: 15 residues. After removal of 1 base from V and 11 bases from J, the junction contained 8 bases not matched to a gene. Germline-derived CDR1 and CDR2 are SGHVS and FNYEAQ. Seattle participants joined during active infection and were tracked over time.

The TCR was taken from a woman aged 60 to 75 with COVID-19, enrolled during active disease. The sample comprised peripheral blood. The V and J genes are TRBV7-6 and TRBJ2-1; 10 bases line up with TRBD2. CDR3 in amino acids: CASSLEGASGGQQFF. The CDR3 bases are TGTGCCAGCAGCTTAGAGGGGGCTAGCGGGGGACAGCAGTTCTTC.